The clone carrying this T cell receptor (beta chain) has ten or more counts. Its antigen is unknown. V shed 7 bases, J shed 0 bases, and the junction held 10 bases outside the gene matches. The germline CDR1 and CDR2 sequences are SGHTA and FQGNSA. This CDR3 is built from 16 residues. The TCR cDNA carried a universal primer site and UMIs from 5'RACE template switching. Using its own MiXCR run on the 5' RACE reads, TCRdb lists one record per CDR3 protein. This sample has about 340,000 distinct CDR3 sequences, with around 4.1% found just once. This entry comes from a study of T cells after yellow fever vaccination. Study conclusions and caveats: The secondary response showed a weaker magnitude and a faster peak, day 5 versus 15. It was a small share of clonotypes that appeared in both CD4 and CD8 compartments.

Sequenced here: PBMCs, sampled 5 days after the yellow fever booster vaccination. The clonotype comes from a man aged 18 to 29 who received the YFV17D yellow fever vaccine. This sequence joins TRBV7-2 and TRBJ2-3; 7 nucleotides align to TRBD2. CDR3 residues: CASTRKRGVSTDTQYF. The DNA of the CDR3 is TGTGCCAGCACCCGGAAGCGGGGCGTCAGCACAGATACGCAGTATTTT.